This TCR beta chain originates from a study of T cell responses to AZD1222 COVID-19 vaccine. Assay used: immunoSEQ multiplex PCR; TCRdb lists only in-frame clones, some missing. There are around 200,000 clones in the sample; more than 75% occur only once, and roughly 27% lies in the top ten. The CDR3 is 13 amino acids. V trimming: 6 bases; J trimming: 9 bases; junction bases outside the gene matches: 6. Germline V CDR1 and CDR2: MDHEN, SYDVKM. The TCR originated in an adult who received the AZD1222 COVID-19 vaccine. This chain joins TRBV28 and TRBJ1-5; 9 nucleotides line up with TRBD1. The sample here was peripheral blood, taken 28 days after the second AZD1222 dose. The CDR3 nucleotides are TGTGCCAGCAGATTGACAGGGGGAGGGCCCCAGCATTTT. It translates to CASRLTGGGPQHF.